This TCR beta chain was identified in a study of Ad26.COV2.S vaccination and SARS-CoV-2 variants. Profiling relied on immunoSEQ multiplex PCR, and the TCRdb table lists in-frame clones only, not all of them. This table holds about 280,000 clones, roughly 86% found once. On this clone: Its specificity is unknown.

The CDR3 spans 14 residues. Germline assignment: CDR1 SEHNR and CDR2 FQNEAQ (reference sequence). V shed 6 bases and J shed 2 bases, with 11 bases lying between them. The treatment is: some 20 received Ad26.COV2.S at low or high dose, single or two shots; several received placebo; per-sample allocation not given. The study sampled participants on day 63 after the first vaccine or placebo injection. Donor was an adult aged 18-55 years in Boston. Study-level findings and limits: Vaccinees displayed broader spike-specific TCR repertoires than placebo recipients. Non-spike TCR breadth was similar in vaccine and placebo recipients.

Sequenced here: peripheral blood, sampled in a trial of Ad26.COV2.S vaccine versus placebo. The origin of this receptor is a person between 18 and 59 years old who received the Ad26.COV2.S COVID-19 vaccine or a placebo. The chain joins TRBV7-9 to TRBJ2-1, with D maybe TRBD2 (5 bases). The CDR3 region has the DNA TGTGCCAGCAGTAGCGTTAGCCCCTACAATGAGCAGTTCTTC. This translates into CASSSVSPYNEQFF.